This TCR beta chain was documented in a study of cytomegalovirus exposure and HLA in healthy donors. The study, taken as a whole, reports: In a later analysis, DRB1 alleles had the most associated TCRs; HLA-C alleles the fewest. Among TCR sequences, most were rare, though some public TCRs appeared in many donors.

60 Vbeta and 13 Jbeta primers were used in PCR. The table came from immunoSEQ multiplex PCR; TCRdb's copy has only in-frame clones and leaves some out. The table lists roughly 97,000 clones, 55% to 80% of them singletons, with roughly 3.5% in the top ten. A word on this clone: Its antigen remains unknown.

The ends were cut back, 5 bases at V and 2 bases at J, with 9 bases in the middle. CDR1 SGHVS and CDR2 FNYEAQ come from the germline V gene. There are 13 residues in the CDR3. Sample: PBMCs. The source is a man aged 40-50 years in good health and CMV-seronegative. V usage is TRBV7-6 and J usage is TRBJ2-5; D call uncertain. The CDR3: CASSLVLQETQYF. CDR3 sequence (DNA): TGTGCCAGCAGCCTCGTCTTACAAGAGACCCAGTACTTC.